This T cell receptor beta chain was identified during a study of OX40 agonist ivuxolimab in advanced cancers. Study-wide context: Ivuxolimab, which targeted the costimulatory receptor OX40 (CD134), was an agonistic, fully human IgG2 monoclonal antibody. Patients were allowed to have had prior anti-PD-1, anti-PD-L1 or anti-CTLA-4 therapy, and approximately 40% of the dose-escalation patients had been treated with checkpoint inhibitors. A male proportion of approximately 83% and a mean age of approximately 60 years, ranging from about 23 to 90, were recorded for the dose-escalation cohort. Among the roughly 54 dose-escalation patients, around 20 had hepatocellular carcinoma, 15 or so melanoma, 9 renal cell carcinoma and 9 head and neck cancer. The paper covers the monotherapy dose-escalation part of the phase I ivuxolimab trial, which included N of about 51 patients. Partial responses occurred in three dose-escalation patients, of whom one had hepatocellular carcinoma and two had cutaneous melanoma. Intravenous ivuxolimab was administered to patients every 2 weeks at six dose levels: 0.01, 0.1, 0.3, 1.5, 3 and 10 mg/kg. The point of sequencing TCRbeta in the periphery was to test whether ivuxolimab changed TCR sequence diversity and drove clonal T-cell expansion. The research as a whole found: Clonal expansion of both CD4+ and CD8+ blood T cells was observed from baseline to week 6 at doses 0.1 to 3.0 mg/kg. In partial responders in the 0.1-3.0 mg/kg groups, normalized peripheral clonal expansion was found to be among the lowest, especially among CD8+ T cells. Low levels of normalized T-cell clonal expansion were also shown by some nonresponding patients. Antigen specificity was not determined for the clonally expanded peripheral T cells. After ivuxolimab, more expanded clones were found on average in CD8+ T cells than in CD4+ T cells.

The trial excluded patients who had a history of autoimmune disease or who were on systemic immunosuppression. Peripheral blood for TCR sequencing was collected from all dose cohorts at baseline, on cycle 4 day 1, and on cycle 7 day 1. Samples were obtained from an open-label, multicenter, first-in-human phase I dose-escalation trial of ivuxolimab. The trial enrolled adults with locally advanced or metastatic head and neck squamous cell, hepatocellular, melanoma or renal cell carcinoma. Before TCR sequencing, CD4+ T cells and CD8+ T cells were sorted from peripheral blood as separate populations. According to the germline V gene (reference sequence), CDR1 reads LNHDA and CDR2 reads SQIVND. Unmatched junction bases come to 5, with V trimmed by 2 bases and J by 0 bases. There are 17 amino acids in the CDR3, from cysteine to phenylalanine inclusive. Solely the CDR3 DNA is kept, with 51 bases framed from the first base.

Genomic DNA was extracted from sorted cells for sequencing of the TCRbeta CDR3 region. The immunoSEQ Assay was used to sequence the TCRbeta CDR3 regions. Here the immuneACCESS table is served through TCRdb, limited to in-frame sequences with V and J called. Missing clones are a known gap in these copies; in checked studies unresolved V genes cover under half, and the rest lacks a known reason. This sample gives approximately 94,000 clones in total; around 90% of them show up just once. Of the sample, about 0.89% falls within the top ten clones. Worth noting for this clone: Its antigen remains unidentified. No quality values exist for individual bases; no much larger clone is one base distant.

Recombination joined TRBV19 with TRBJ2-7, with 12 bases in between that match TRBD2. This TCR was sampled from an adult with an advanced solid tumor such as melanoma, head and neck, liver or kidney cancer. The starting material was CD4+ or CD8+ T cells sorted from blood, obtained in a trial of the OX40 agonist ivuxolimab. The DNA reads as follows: TGTGCCAGTAGTATAAGACTAGCGGGAGTGGGCTCCTACGAGCAGTACTTC. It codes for CASSIRLAGVGSYEQYF.